This record looks at one T cell receptor beta chain sequence and its context. Its antigen remains unknown. The data stem from a study of T cell responses to AZD1222 COVID-19 vaccine. The germline gives CDR1 KGHSH, CDR2 LQKENI. This CDR3 is built from 14 residues. Trimming took 0 bases from V and 4 from J, leaving 7 bases between them. Study conclusions and caveats: Donors were largely white British and mainly female; clonal diversity was possibly underestimated. Unmutated variant regions reportedly attract nearly half of all spike-specific TCRs.

Data came from immunoSEQ multiplex PCR; TCRdb stores just in-frame clones and leaves some out. Of roughly 120,000 clones in the sample, about 87% were seen once. The material was peripheral blood, obtained 28 days after the second AZD1222 dose. The source is an adult who received the AZD1222 COVID-19 vaccine. The V call is TRBV18, the J call TRBJ2-1; D is unresolved. The CDR3 spells CASSPPSTYNEQFF. CDR3 sequence (DNA): TGTGCCAGCTCACCACCTAGCACTTACAATGAGCAGTTCTTC.